This record covers a single T cell receptor beta chain. Original handling: The authors estimated nucleated cell counts from reference gene primer amplification. Clones were read by immunoSEQ multiplex PCR, and TCRdb kept only the in-frame ones, dropping some. The D gene and trimming were derived from the DNA, and the V and J assignments and clone size from that table. The table lists 93,000 or so clones, just over 85% of them singletons. This record belongs to a study of blood T cell repertoires in COVID-19. Study information: Whether acute or convalescent, the COVID-19 samples came from the United States, Italy and Spain. PBMCs, B-cell-depleted T cells, or T cells were the source of the cDNA or gDNA that made up the material.

Germline V gene data show CDR1 as SGHVS and CDR2 as FQNEAQ. V shed 5 bases, J shed 6 bases, and the junction held 10 bases outside the gene matches. CDR3 length: 15 residues. V usage is TRBV7-8 and J usage is TRBJ1-1, with TRBD1 identical over 9 bases. Sequenced: peripheral blood. The source of this sequence is a human donor in a cohort sampled during active COVID-19. CDR3 DNA: TGTGCCAGCAGCCCCAGGACAGGGGTGGGCGCTGAAGCTTTCTTT. Encoded protein: CASSPRTGVGAEAFF.